Shown below are 7 T cell receptor beta chains from a single sample sequenced in a study of PD-1 blockade in classical Hodgkin lymphoma. This table comes from immunoSEQ multiplex PCR, and its TCRdb copy is limited to in-frame clones, with some not included. The sample holds about 41,000 clones, roughly three quarters seen once. Each patient's relapse followed autologous stem cell transplantation, and brentuximab vedotin exposure varied. Sequenced material: peripheral blood mononuclear cells (PBMCs), taken at baseline. The receptors here all came from a human donor with classical Hodgkin lymphoma.

This rearrangement joins TRBV7-2 to TRBJ2-1; 7 bases agree with TRBD1. This CDR3 has 15 residues. The V gene's germline CDR1 is SGHTA and CDR2 FQGNSA. V lost 5 bases, J lost 4 bases, and 8 bases stayed unmatched. Here the CDR3 DNA reads TGTGCCAGCAGCACCCGGACAGGTGCTTACAATGAGCAGTTCTTC. Translating it yields CASSTRTGAYNEQFF. The variable domain in full, with the rest retrieved from reference TRBV7-2 and TRBJ2-1, is GAGVSQSPSNKVTEKGKDVELRCDPISGHTALYWYRQSLGQGLEFLIYFQGNSAPDKSGLPSDRFSAERTGGSVSTLTIQRTQQEDSAVYLCASSTRTGAYNEQFFGPGTRLTVL.

The chain has TRBV11-2 and TRBJ2-5, with 9 bases matching TRBD1. The germline gives CDR1 SGHAT, CDR2 FQNNGV. J gave up 1 base and V 3 bases, and 0 bases lay outside the gene matches. The CDR3 loop spans 14 amino acids. CDR3 residues: CASSLTGGQETQYF. The CDR3 bases are TGTGCCAGCAGCTTGACAGGGGGCCAAGAGACCCAGTACTTC. Drawing the rest from reference TRBV11-2 and TRBJ2-5, the complete variable domain is EAGVAQSPRYKIIEKRQSVAFWCNPISGHATLYWYQQILGQGPKLLIQFQNNGVVDDSQLPKDRFSAERLKGVDSTLKIQPAKLEDSAVYLCASSLTGGQETQYFGPGTRLLVL.

The J gene is TRBJ1-2, the V gene TRBV7-9; a weak D match, TRBD1 (5 bases). V dropped 1 base and J dropped 6 bases, with 15 bases sitting between them. CDR3 size: 15 residues. Germline V gives CDR1 SEHNR, CDR2 FQNEAQ (reference sequence). The CDR3 bases are TGTGCCAGCAGCTTAGAATCGCTGGGAGGGGATGGCTACACCTTC. Amino acids: CASSLESLGGDGYTF.

The chain joins TRBV18 to TRBJ1-5; weak D call: TRBD1 (5 bases). The germline V gene has CDR1 KGHSH and CDR2 LQKENI. V was trimmed by 6 bases and J by 3 bases, leaving 15 bases between them. There are 15 residues in the CDR3. CDR3 sequence (DNA): TGTGCCAGCTCGACCAGTGCAGGGCACAATCAGCCCCAGCATTTT. Translated, it gives CASSTSAGHNQPQHF.

This clone was recorded at least ten times. J is TRBJ1-1 and V is TRBV15, with 8 positions matching TRBD1. Germline V gives CDR1 LNHNV, CDR2 YYDKDF (reference sequence). The V gene end was trimmed by 5 bases and the J gene end by 4 bases; junction bases not matched to a gene: 12. The CDR3 length is 16 residues. The CDR3 DNA reads as TGTGCCACCAGCGAACGCCTACAGGGGGGAGGCACTGAAGCTTTCTTT. Amino acid sequence: CATSERLQGGGTEAFF.

V usage is TRBV11-2 and J usage is TRBJ1-2, with 7 bases that match TRBD1. Germline V gene sequence: CDR1 SGHAT, CDR2 FQNNGV. With 5 bases clipped from V and 4 bases from J, the junction kept 4 bases outside the gene matches. This CDR3 has 13 residues. The CDR3 reads CASSPQGSYGYTF. CDR3 coding DNA: TGTGCCAGCAGCCCACAGGGGAGCTATGGCTACACCTTC.

CDR3 amino acids: CSPQRGPNTEAFF. For the CDR3, the DNA is TGCAGCCCACAACGGGGACCGAACACTGAAGCTTTCTTT. V is TRBV29-1 and J is TRBJ1-1; tentatively, D is TRBD1 (5 bases). V gave up 8 bases and J gave up 1 base, with 14 bases separating them. The CDR3 length is 13 residues. CDR1 and CDR2 (germline): SQVTM, ANQGSEA.